This TCR beta chain originates from a study of molecular identifiers for immune sequencing clone quantification. The germline CDR1 and CDR2 sequences are SEHNR and FQNEAQ (reference sequence). The V segment lost 5 bases and the J segment 3 bases; nucleotides outside the gene matches: 8. The CDR3 loop spans 16 amino acids. Previously described methods and listed TCR primers were employed for the bulk TCR libraries. TCRdb called the PCR reads again in MiXCR, with one record for every CDR3 protein. The sample consists of approximately 590,000 distinct CDR3 sequences, roughly 23% of them appearing once. Naive CD8 T cells were FACS-sorted by CD8+CD4-CCR7+CD45RA+ markers.

The rearrangement links TRBV7-9 to TRBJ2-5; TRBD1 aligns across 11 bases. The receptor was derived from a human donor in good health. Some libraries in this study had Jurkat cell RNA spiked in. Sequenced sample: naive CD8+ T cells from blood, with Jurkat cell RNA spiked in. Regarding subset: FACS-sorted CD8+CD4-CCR7+CD45RA+ naive T cells. CDR3 amino acids: CASSVDRGQGEETQYF. CDR3 nucleotide sequence: TGTGCCAGCAGCGTGGACAGGGGGCAAGGGGAAGAGACCCAGTACTTC.